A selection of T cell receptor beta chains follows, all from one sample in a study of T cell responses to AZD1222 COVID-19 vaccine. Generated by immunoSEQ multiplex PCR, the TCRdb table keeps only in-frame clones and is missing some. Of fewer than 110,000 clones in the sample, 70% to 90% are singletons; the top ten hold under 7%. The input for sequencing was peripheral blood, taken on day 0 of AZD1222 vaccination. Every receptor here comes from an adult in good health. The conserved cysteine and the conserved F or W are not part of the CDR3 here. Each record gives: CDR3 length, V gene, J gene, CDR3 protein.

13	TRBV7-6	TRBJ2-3	ASSPNSGPRGVQY
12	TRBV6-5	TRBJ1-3	ASRRDISGNTIY
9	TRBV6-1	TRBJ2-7	ASSTVHEQY
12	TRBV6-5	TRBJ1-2	ASSYSRRGYGYT
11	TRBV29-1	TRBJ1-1	SVYRVTNTEAF
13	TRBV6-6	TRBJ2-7	ASSYSLGWDYEQY
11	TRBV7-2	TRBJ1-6	ASSTLMESPLH
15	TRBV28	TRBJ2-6	ASSSVPGGSGANVLT
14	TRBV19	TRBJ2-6	ASSWGGNSGANVLT
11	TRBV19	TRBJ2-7	ASSPTGGGQQY
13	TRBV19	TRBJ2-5	ATQKGTGDEETQY
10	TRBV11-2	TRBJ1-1	ASSFLRAEAF
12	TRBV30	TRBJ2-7	AWGGRLPIYEQY
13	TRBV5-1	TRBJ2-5	ASCTGTRGQETQY
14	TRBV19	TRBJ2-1	ASSRGQSFSYNEQF
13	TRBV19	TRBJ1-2	ASSIKPGDQYGYT
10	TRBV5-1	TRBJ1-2	ASSLGADGYT
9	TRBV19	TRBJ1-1	ASSMGRWAF
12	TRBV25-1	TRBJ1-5	ASSAGDRDQPQH
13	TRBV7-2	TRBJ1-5	ASSLGFRVGQPQH
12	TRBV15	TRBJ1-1	ATSREERVTEAF
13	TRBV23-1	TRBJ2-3	ASSQSTGITDTQY
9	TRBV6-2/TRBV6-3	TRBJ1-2	ASSPLRGYT
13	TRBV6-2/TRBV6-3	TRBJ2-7	ASSTPHREPYEQY
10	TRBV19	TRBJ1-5	ASRTGDQPQH
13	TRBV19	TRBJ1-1	ASRNGQNMNTEAF
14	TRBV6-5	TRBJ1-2	ASSYSWTGGLVGYT
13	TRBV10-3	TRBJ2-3	AIRDEAGAVDTQY
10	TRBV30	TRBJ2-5	AWSVRLETQY
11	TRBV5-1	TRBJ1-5	ASSLDLNQPQH
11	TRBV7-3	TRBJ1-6	ASSLLSSSPLH
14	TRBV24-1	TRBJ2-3	ATSDTGWYGTDTQY